This paragraph covers one T cell receptor (beta chain) sequence. Its target is not known. The data originate from a study of siplizumab effects on memory and regulatory T cells. Points from the study as a whole: Researchers could map only a minor fraction of alloreactive clones to unstimulated subsets. The suppressive capacity of proliferating Tregs from siplizumab cultures remained unconfirmed.

Trimming took 1 base from V and 4 from J; bases not matched to a gene: 5. The CDR3 totals 15 residues. Germline V CDR1 and CDR2: SGHTS, YDEGEE. The method was immunoSEQ multiplex PCR; TCRdb's version includes in-frame clones alone and lacks a portion of them. Seen here are under 150,000 clones, 90% to 95% observed once, and the top ten hold 1.5% to 2%. Material: non-Treg CD4+ T cells sorted from blood. This clonotype originated in a human donor in good health. The chain combines TRBV5-8 with TRBJ1-5, with 7 nucleotides matching TRBD1. The chain's CDR3 is CASSLPGTVNQPQHF. CDR3 bases: TGTGCCAGCAGCTTGCCCGGGACAGTTAATCAGCCCCAGCATTTT. Complete variable domain (other parts from reference TRBV5-8 and TRBJ1-5): EAGVTQSPTHLIKTRGQQATLRCSPISGHTSVYWYQQALGLGLQFLLWYDEGEERNRGNFPPRFSGRQFPNYSSELNVNALELEDSALYLCASSLPGTVNQPQHFGDGTRLSIL.